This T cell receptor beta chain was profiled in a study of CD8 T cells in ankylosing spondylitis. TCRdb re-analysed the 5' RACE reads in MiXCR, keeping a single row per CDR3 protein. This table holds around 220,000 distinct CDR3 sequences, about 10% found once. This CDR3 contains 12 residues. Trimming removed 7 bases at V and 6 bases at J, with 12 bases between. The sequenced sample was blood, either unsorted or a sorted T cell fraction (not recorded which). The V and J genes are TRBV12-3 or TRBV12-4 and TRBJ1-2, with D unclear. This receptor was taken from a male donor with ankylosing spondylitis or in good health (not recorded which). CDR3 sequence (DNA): TGTGCCAGCAATCTCGGACTTGATGGCTACACCTTC. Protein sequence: CASNLGLDGYTF.